Presented here are 27 T cell receptor beta chains from one specimen sequenced in a study of vaccination and CD4 T cells after COVID-19. Once obtained from cultured CD4+ T cells, the DNA was sequenced using the Oncomine TCR Beta short-read assay. TCRdb re-called the PCR reads through MiXCR, storing one row per CDR3 protein. The table includes fewer than 1,000 distinct CDR3 sequences, under 14% detected once. The treatment denotes: roughly nine-day PBMC culture with coronavirus spike peptide pools or control peptides (ViraFEST assay). Gathering of the CD4+ T cells, from the unexposed donor, took place before the COVID-19 pandemic (2011-2018). Their antigens remain unidentified. The sample was CD4+ T cells from blood, cultured in vitro. These receptors all stem from a human donor in good health.

The sample holds a few counts of this clonotype. The rearrangement joins TRBV4-3 to TRBJ1-1; D might be TRBD1 (5 bases). V was cut by 0 bases and J by 3 bases, with 11 bases left in between. Germline CDR1 LGHNA, CDR2 YSLEER. This CDR3 region has 15 residues. CDR3 sequence reads: CASSQDYGRDTEAFF. The CDR3 DNA sequence: TGCGCCAGCAGCCAAGATTATGGCAGGGACACTGAAGCTTTCTTT.

By sample share, this clonotype is large. This chain links TRBV7-9 with TRBJ1-2, with TRBD1 identical over 8 bases. CDR3 size: 14 residues. Trimming took 5 bases from V and 6 from J; bases not matched to a gene: 8. Per germline, CDR1 SEHNR and CDR2 FQNEAQ (reference sequence). CDR3 protein: CASSRRQGLDGYTF. In DNA form, the CDR3 reads TGTGCCAGCAGCCGACGACAGGGGCTCGATGGCTACACCTTC.

This clonotype is termed hyperexpanded. This chain links TRBV27 with TRBJ1-2; D might be TRBD1 (5 bases). Germline V gene lookup returns CDR1 MNHEY and CDR2 SMNVEV (reference sequence). Trimming removed 3 bases at V and 4 bases at J, with 15 bases between. The CDR3 runs 15 residues. The CDR3 coding sequence is TGTGCCAGCAGTTTGGGACCGGCCTACAGCTATGGCTACACCTTC. This translates into CASSLGPAYSYGYTF.

This clonotype ranks as large. V usage is TRBV29-1 and J usage is TRBJ1-1; no reliable D call. Germline loops: CDR1 SQVTM, CDR2 ANQGSEA. The CDR3 loop spans 12 amino acids. V lost 7 bases to trimming and J lost 2 bases, with 11 bases between them. CDR3 residues: CSGGLANTEAFF. The CDR3 DNA reads as TGCAGCGGCGGTTTGGCAAACACTGAAGCTTTCTTT.

This clonotype was seen a handful of times. The chain couples TRBV6-1 to TRBJ2-3; 9 nucleotides match TRBD2. Trimming removed 5 bases from V and 6 bases from J; junction bases left unmatched: 6. The CDR3 is 14 amino acids. The V gene's germline CDR1 is MNHNS and CDR2 SASEGT. CDR3 DNA: TGTGCCAGCAGTATACGACTAGCGGCGGATACGCAGTATTTT. Amino acids: CASSIRLAADTQYF.

This clonotype has just a few counts. J is TRBJ1-1 and V is TRBV5-1; the D gene is possibly TRBD1 (5 bases). Trimming removed 2 bases at V and 2 bases at J, with 10 bases between. Germline V gives CDR1 SGHRS, CDR2 YFSETQ. The CDR3 sequence is 14 residues long. CDR3 DNA: TGCGCCAGCAGCTTTGCAGGGTTAAACACTGAAGCTTTCTTT. Translated, it gives CASSFAGLNTEAFF.

This clonotype has more than one count but fewer than ten. This chain links TRBV5-1 with TRBJ2-3, with TRBD1 as a possible D gene (7 bases). CDR1 is SGHRS, CDR2 YFSETQ, per germline. This CDR3 contains 15 residues. V shed 4 bases and J shed 7 bases, with 19 bases lying between them. The chain's CDR3 is CASSNAGTARNTQYF. DNA for the CDR3: TGCGCCAGCAGCAACGCGGGGACAGCTAGAAATACGCAGTATTTT.

This clonotype rates as large. V and J are TRBV19 and TRBJ1-5; D possibly corresponds to TRBD1 (5 bases). This CDR3 is 14 amino acids long. The V gene's germline CDR1 is LNHDA and CDR2 SQIVND (reference sequence). Trimming pared 3 bases from V and 3 bases from J, leaving 9 bases between. In DNA form, the CDR3 reads TGTGCCAGTAGTATCCAGGGAGACAATCAGCCCCAGCATTTT. It is translated as CASSIQGDNQPQHF.

This clonotype appeared a few times. V usage is TRBV30 and J usage is TRBJ2-5, with unresolved D. CDR3 length equals 11 residues. CDR1 is GTSNPN and CDR2 is SVGIG in the germline V gene (reference sequence). The V and J ends lost 4 bases and 2 bases respectively, with 5 bases between them. The CDR3 sequence is CAWNHQETQYF. The CDR3 region has the DNA TGTGCCTGGAATCATCAAGAGACCCAGTACTTC.

In its sample, this clonotype ranks as large. This rearrangement joins TRBV6-5 to TRBJ1-3; no definite D call. The germline V gene encodes CDR1 MNHEY and CDR2 SVGAGI. The CDR3 has 13 residues. Deletions cut 6 bases from V and 2 bases from J, with 8 bases between. In nucleotides, the CDR3 is TGTGCCAGCAGCTACACTGCTGGAAACACCATATATTTT. This gives the protein CASSYTAGNTIYF.

The rearrangement joins TRBV18 to TRBJ1-2; TRBD1 matches at 8 bases. This CDR3 is built from 15 residues. V was pared by 3 bases and J by 7 bases, with 10 bases of the junction left unmatched. From germline, CDR1 is KGHSH and CDR2 LQKENI. The CDR3 nucleotides are TGTGCCAGCTCACCCGGACAGGGTCCGTTGGGTGGCTACACCTTC. Translation gives CASSPGQGPLGGYTF. The complete variable domain, with remaining parts taken from reference TRBV18 and TRBJ1-2, reads NAGVMQNPRHLVRRRGQEARLRCSPMKGHSHVYWYRQLPEEGLKFMVYLQKENIIDESGMPKERFSAEFPKEGPSILRIQQVVRGDSAAYFCASSPGQGPLGGYTFGSGTRLTVV.

In its sample, this clonotype ranks as medium-sized. This CDR3 reads CASSETSGGTDTQYF. The CDR3 coding sequence is TGTGCCAGCAGTGAGACTAGCGGGGGCACAGATACGCAGTATTTT. V usage is TRBV2 and J usage is TRBJ2-3; 11 bases align to TRBD2. Germline V gene data show CDR1 as SNHLY and CDR2 as FYNNEI. CDR3 length equals 15 residues. The V and J ends lost 3 bases and 1 base, in that order; junction bases with no gene match: 0.

Worth noting for this clonotype: A much larger clone lies one base from this, so it may be a read error. The chain carries TRBV10-3 and TRBJ2-7, with D perhaps TRBD1 (6 bases). Germline lookup yields CDR1 ENHRY and CDR2 SYGVKD. The CDR3 is made up of 13 amino acids. The CDR3: CATYREGADEQCF. CDR3 nucleotide sequence: TGTGCCACCTACAGGGAAGGTGCGGACGAGCAGTGCTTC.

In its sample, this clonotype is large. The chain links TRBV27 to TRBJ2-4; the D is unclear. The germline CDR1 and CDR2 sequences are MNHEY and SMNVEV (reference sequence). V dropped 8 bases and J dropped 2 bases, with 13 bases sitting between them. This CDR3 spans 14 amino acids. The CDR3 DNA is TGTGCCAGCGCCTTCGGTGGGTCCAAAAACATTCAGTACTTC. Protein sequence: CASAFGGSKNIQYF.

There are a few counts of this clonotype. The chain uses TRBV5-1 and TRBJ2-5; the D is unclear. Germline lookup yields CDR1 SGHRS and CDR2 YFSETQ. Trimming removed 0 bases from V and 0 bases from J, with 3 bases in between. The CDR3 extends over 13 amino acids. CDR3 sequence (DNA): TGCGCCAGCAGCTTGGAAGACCAAGAGACCCAGTACTTC. It translates to CASSLEDQETQYF.

The chain joins TRBV19 to TRBJ2-5, with 9 bases aligning to TRBD2. With 5 bases clipped from V and 5 bases from J, the junction kept 9 bases outside the gene matches. This CDR3 is built from 15 residues. Germline values: CDR1 LNHDA, CDR2 SQIVND (reference sequence). Here the CDR3 reads CASSRREGLGETQYF. In DNA form, the CDR3 reads TGTGCCAGTAGTCGGCGGGAGGGCCTGGGGGAGACCCAGTACTTC.

Points on this clonotype: A single base separates this from a much larger clone, so it may be a read error. The chain has TRBV7-9 and TRBJ2-7; TRBD1 aligns across 9 bases. The CDR3 spans 14 residues. Germline V gene lookup returns CDR1 SEHNR and CDR2 FQNEAQ (reference sequence). This chain's CDR3 is CAGSLDRGMHEQYF. The CDR3 bases are TGTGCCGGCAGCTTGGACAGGGGAATGCACGAGCAGTACTTC.

By sample share, this clonotype is large (0.1 to 1%). The chain links TRBV27 to TRBJ1-3; unclear D gene. Germline V gives CDR1 MNHEY, CDR2 SMNVEV (reference sequence). Trimming removed 4 bases from V and 2 bases from J, with 6 bases in between. CDR3 size: 13 residues. The CDR3 sequence is CASSSGAGNTIYF. CDR3 DNA: TGTGCCAGCAGTTCCGGGGCTGGAAACACCATATATTTT.

The chain joins TRBV30 to TRBJ1-1; the D is unclear. CDR3 size: 15 residues. CDR1 GTSNPN and CDR2 SVGIG come from the germline V gene (reference sequence). Trimming stripped 3 bases from V and 6 bases from J, with 20 bases between. CDR3 DNA: TGTGCCTGGAGCGCCTTATGGGCTCTTGAAGCTGAAGCTTTCTTT. It translates to CAWSALWALEAEAFF.

This clonotype was recorded a few times. The gene calls are TRBV18 and TRBJ1-3; D unresolved. CDR3 length: 14 residues. CDR1 KGHSH and CDR2 LQKENI come from the germline V gene. V shed 2 bases and J shed 1 base, with 6 bases lying between them. CDR3 sequence: CASSPWESGNTIYF. CDR3 nucleotides: TGTGCCAGCTCACCATGGGAATCTGGAAACACCATATATTTT.

This chain links TRBV5-1 with TRBJ1-5, with TRBD1 matching 7 bases. Germline V gene sequence: CDR1 SGHRS, CDR2 YFSETQ. This CDR3 has 14 amino acids. V lost 4 bases and J lost 3; bases outside the gene matches: 4. CDR3 region: CASSLQGNNQPQHF. The CDR3 bases are TGCGCCAGCAGCCTACAGGGGAACAATCAGCCCCAGCATTTT.

This clonotype was detected a few times. This sequence joins TRBV18 and TRBJ2-7; a possible D gene is TRBD2 (5 bases). CDR3 length: 14 residues. The V gene's germline CDR1 is KGHSH and CDR2 LQKENI. Trimming removed 6 bases from V and 3 bases from J, with 15 bases in between. The CDR3 region is CASSPESRGYEQYF. CDR3 sequence (DNA): TGTGCCAGCTCCCCGGAGTCACGGGGCTACGAGCAGTACTTC.

Judged by abundance, this clonotype is medium-sized. V is TRBV12-3 or TRBV12-4 and J is TRBJ2-5, with no clear D. The V end lost 6 bases, the J end lost 5 bases, and 13 bases lay between the germline ends. CDR3 length: 13 residues. CDR3 region: CASSAPGRETQYF. CDR3 in DNA: TGTGCCAGCAGCGCACCAGGTCGGGAGACCCAGTACTTC.

Judged by abundance, this clonotype is large (0.1 to 1%). The chain is built from TRBV6-5 and TRBJ1-6; D unclear. The CDR3 length is 14 residues. Per germline, CDR1 MNHEY and CDR2 SVGAGI. Trimming cost V 4 bases and J 5 bases, with 9 bases left between them. CDR3 DNA: TGTGCCAGCAGTTCCCGGGAAGATAATTCACCCCTCCACTTT. Translating gives CASSSREDNSPLHF.

This clonotype has only a few counts. The chain has TRBV12-3 or TRBV12-4 and TRBJ1-5; D unclear. The CDR3 extends over 13 amino acids. Trimming took off 2 bases at V and 3 bases at J, with 5 bases between the two ends. The CDR3 region has the DNA TGTGCCAGCAGTTTATCAGTCAATCAGCCCCAGCATTTT. Its translation: CASSLSVNQPQHF.

By its share, this clonotype is medium-sized. The chain employs TRBV4-3 and TRBJ1-1; D gene ambiguous. V was clipped by 7 bases and J by 1 base, with 10 bases between them. Germline V gene sequence: CDR1 LGHNA, CDR2 YSLEER. The CDR3 totals 13 residues. The CDR3 protein is CASNQNGNTEAFF. The CDR3 DNA reads TGCGCCAGCAATCAGAACGGGAACACTGAAGCTTTCTTT.

V gene TRBV5-6 combines with J gene TRBJ1-1; no definite D call. V shed 0 bases and J shed 6 bases, with 9 bases lying between them. The CDR3 extends over 13 amino acids. CDR1 is SGHDT, CDR2 YYEEEE, per germline. CDR3: CASSLDWRAEAFF. The DNA for the CDR3 is TGTGCCAGCAGCTTGGATTGGCGTGCTGAAGCTTTCTTT.